This T cell receptor beta chain was profiled in a study of blood T cell repertoires in COVID-19. The CDR3 length is 19 residues. The V gene lost 0 bases and the J gene lost 1 base, with 21 bases spanning the gap. The germline gives CDR1 MGHRA, CDR2 YSYEKL. Original analysis: The assay estimated nucleated cells by amplifying reference gene primers. The repertoire was sequenced with immunoSEQ multiplex PCR; TCRdb's copy has only in-frame clones and lacks some. V and J calls and clone size are as listed in that table; D and trimming were resolved from the DNA. The table shows more than 300,000 clones, with about nine tenths occurring only once.

The sequence derives from a woman aged 70-85 years with COVID-19, enrolled during active disease. The sample comprised peripheral blood. The chain carries TRBV4-1 and TRBJ1-1; possibly TRBD1 for D (5 bases). The CDR3 loop is CASSQELSFGGGSNTEAFF. As DNA, the CDR3 is TGCGCCAGCAGCCAAGAGTTGAGTTTCGGGGGGGGTTCGAACACTGAAGCTTTCTTT.